This T cell receptor beta chain was sequenced for a study of T cell clones after liver transplantation. Across the whole study: Third-party-reactive TCRbeta sequences from pre-transplant mixed lymphocyte reactions served as antigen-independent comparators.

About this clone itself: Antigen: not known.

Study-level points and caveats: Graft donor-reactive T cells possibly entered the graft instead of undergoing deletion.

V lost 3 bases and J 6 bases, leaving 15 bases between the germline ends. This CDR3 is built from 14 residues. Germline CDR1 reads LNHDA; CDR2 reads SQIVND (reference sequence). The protocol was immunoSEQ multiplex PCR, while the TCRdb copy is restricted to in-frame clones and leaves out a portion. The sample yields about 76,000 clones, over 65% seen once. The clonotype was recovered from a human patient who received a liver transplant. The graft donor may have contributed some T cells. Sequenced here: CD4+ T cells from blood, sampled at the 22-month timepoint. J is TRBJ2-7 and V is TRBV19, with D maybe TRBD1 (6 bases). CDR3: CASSIFRGSVEQYF. The CDR3 bases are TGTGCCAGTAGTATTTTTAGGGGGTCGGTCGAGCAGTACTTC.